The 7 T cell receptor beta chains presented below share a single source sample, sequenced in a study of CD8 T cells in Susac syndrome. The RNA, about 0.5 to 1 ug, was put through reverse transcription using random hexamers. TCRdb processed the immunoSEQ multiplex PCR reads anew with MiXCR; each CDR3 protein has one entry. The sample comprises 110,000 or so distinct CDR3 sequences, approximately 90% of which are singletons, and about 0.12% rests with the top ten. Sequenced sample: CD8+ T cells from PBMCs. The receptors stem from a human donor in good health.

This rearrangement joins TRBV4-3 to TRBJ2-1, with TRBD2 matching over 8 bases. The CDR3 is 18 residues long. With V trimmed by 0 bases and J by 6 bases, 13 bases remained unmatched. Germline V CDR1 and CDR2: LGHNA, YSLEER. This chain's CDR3 is CASSQDQGRGGRINEQFF. For the CDR3, the DNA is TGCGCCAGCAGCCAAGATCAAGGGAGGGGCGGGAGGATCAATGAGCAGTTCTTC.

The V and J genes are TRBV25-1 and TRBJ2-2; the D gene is possibly TRBD1 (5 bases). The germline CDR1 and CDR2 sequences are MGHDK and SYGVNS. There are 12 residues in the CDR3. Trimming shortened V by 7 bases and J by 6 bases, and 9 bases separated the two germline ends. CDR3: CASTPGPGELFF. CDR3 nucleotide sequence: TGTGCCAGCACCCCAGGGCCCGGGGAGCTGTTTTTT. Combining the CDR3 with reference TRBV25-1 and TRBJ2-2 gives the whole variable domain EADIYQTPRYLVIGTGKKITLECSQTMGHDKMYWYQQDPGMELHLIHYSYGVNSTEKGDLSSESTVSRIRTEHFPLTLESARPSHTSQYLCASTPGPGELFFGEGSRLTVL.

The CDR3 nucleotides read TGTGCCAGCAGCTTAGGGTGGGAAACTGAAGCTTTCTTT. Protein product: CASSLGWETEAFF. J is TRBJ1-1 and V is TRBV5-6; D remains unclear. V lost 2 bases and J lost 5, with 10 bases in between. This CDR3 has 13 amino acids. The germline V gene has CDR1 SGHDT and CDR2 YYEEEE.

V and J are TRBV5-1 and TRBJ2-1; TRBD2 agrees at 12 bases. This CDR3 spans 15 amino acids. The junction had 12 bases not matched to a gene; V was cut back by 7 bases and J by 10 bases. Looked up from germline, CDR1 is SGHRS and CDR2 is YFSETQ. CDR3 region: CASARRLAGEEEQFF. In DNA form, the CDR3 reads TGCGCCAGCGCCCGGAGACTAGCGGGAGAGGAGGAGCAGTTCTTC. The whole variable domain, filled in from reference TRBV5-1 and TRBJ2-1, reads KAGVTQTPRYLIKTRGQQVTLSCSPISGHRSVSWYQQTPGQGLQFLFEYFSETQRNKGNFPGRFSGRQFSNSRSEMNVSTLELGDSALYLCASARRLAGEEEQFFGPGTRLTVL.

J is TRBJ2-3 and V is TRBV29-1; D unresolved. This CDR3 region has 12 residues. Trimming shortened V by 8 bases and J by 1 base, and 10 bases separated the two germline ends. Germline V gene lookup returns CDR1 SQVTM and CDR2 ANQGSEA. The CDR3 sequence is CSSQDGTDTQYF. Here the CDR3 DNA reads TGCAGCTCACAAGACGGCACAGATACGCAGTATTTT.

This chain joins TRBV19 and TRBJ2-1; maybe TRBD1 (6 bases). The V and J ends lost 10 bases and 6 bases respectively, with 22 bases between them. In germline, CDR1 is LNHDA, CDR2 SQIVND (reference sequence). The CDR3 length is 15 residues. The CDR3 loop is CATIYRDNKSNEQFF. The CDR3 DNA reads as TGTGCCACCATATACAGGGACAACAAATCCAATGAGCAGTTCTTC.

V gene TRBV7-2 combines with J gene TRBJ2-3; D is unresolved. Germline loops: CDR1 SGHTA, CDR2 FQGNSA. V was shortened by 4 bases and J by 6 bases, with 8 bases between the two germline ends. This CDR3 region has 12 residues. CDR3 protein: CASSSPRDTQYF. The CDR3 region has the DNA TGTGCCAGCAGCTCTCCTAGGGATACGCAGTATTTT.